The next 20 T cell receptor beta chains were all read from a single sample in a study of response to subunit inactivated influenza vaccine. TCRdb reanalysed the RT-PCR reads using MiXCR and keeps one entry per CDR3 protein. The table lists about 620,000 distinct CDR3 sequences, approximately 10% of them singletons, with approximately 9.9% in the top ten. These sequences were also reported in another study, on T cells expressing NK-cell markers. From that paper: TCR beta cDNA was made by 5'RACE template switching with UMIs.

The source was PBMCs from blood, collected on the day of vaccination. The source is a man aged 45 to 65 who received an inactivated influenza vaccine.

The rearrangement joins TRBV20-1 to TRBJ2-3; TRBD2 matches 9 bases. CDR1 and CDR2 from the germline V gene are DFQATT and SNEGSKA (reference sequence). This CDR3 has 15 amino acids. After removal of 3 bases from V and 1 base from J, the junction contained 5 bases not matched to a gene. The CDR3 loop reads CSASSAGGGTDTQYF. CDR3 sequence (DNA): TGCAGTGCTAGCTCAGCGGGGGGAGGCACAGATACGCAGTATTTT.

This clonotype appeared many times. The J gene is TRBJ2-3, the V gene TRBV2, with TRBD1 matching 7 bases. Germline values: CDR1 SNHLY, CDR2 FYNNEI. The CDR3 is 14 amino acids. Trimming took 7 bases from V and 3 from J; bases not matched to a gene: 7. As DNA, the CDR3 is TGTGCCAGCAACCGACAGGGAACAACAGATACGCAGTATTTT. It encodes CASNRQGTTDTQYF.

This clonotype was found a few times. The chain recombines TRBV28 with TRBJ2-2; no clear D gene. Germline values: CDR1 MDHEN, CDR2 SYDVKM. This CDR3 contains 13 residues. Trimming left V 9 bases short and J 4 bases short, with 12 bases between. This CDR3 is CASLNRPTGELFF. CDR3 nucleotides: TGTGCCAGTTTGAACCGGCCCACCGGGGAGCTGTTTTTT.

This clonotype was seen only a few times. The V gene is TRBV20-1, the J gene TRBJ2-1, with TRBD2 identical over 7 bases. The V segment lost 8 bases and the J segment 8 bases; nucleotides outside the gene matches: 9. CDR3 length: 12 residues. Germline V CDR1 and CDR2: DFQATT, SNEGSKA (reference sequence). The DNA of the CDR3 is TGCAGTTCATGGGGGAGGGCCGATGAGCAGTTCTTC. This codes for CSSWGRADEQFF.

This clonotype was counted between two and nine times. At one of its ends the junction is not consistent with the germline gene, which may arise from a read error. This chain uses TRBV7-2 with TRBJ2-3; D is possibly TRBD2 (5 bases). CDR1 and CDR2 from the germline V gene are SGHTA and FQGNSA. The CDR3 runs to 12 residues. This CDR3 reads CASSLARVSQYF. The CDR3 DNA is TGTGCCAGCAGCCTAGCTAGGGTGTCGCAGTATTTT.

This clonotype was observed at least ten times. V and J are TRBV20-1 and TRBJ1-4; the D is unclear. Germline assignment: CDR1 DFQATT and CDR2 SNEGSKA (reference sequence). The CDR3 is 12 amino acids. The V and J ends lost 5 bases and 3 bases respectively, with 7 bases between them. The CDR3 sequence: CSAQRPNEKLFF. The CDR3, as DNA: TGCAGTGCTCAGAGGCCTAATGAAAAACTGTTTTTT.

This clonotype has more than one count but fewer than ten. The genes are TRBV20-1 and TRBJ2-7; D uncertain. V lost 0 bases and J lost 0, with 9 bases in between. This CDR3 region has 14 residues. Germline V lookup: CDR1 DFQATT, CDR2 SNEGSKA (reference sequence). In DNA form, the CDR3 reads TGCAGTGCTAGAGATTGGCTCTACTCCTACGAGCAGTACTTC. Its translation: CSARDWLYSYEQYF.

This clonotype has ten or more counts. This sequence joins TRBV6-2 or TRBV6-3 and TRBJ2-7, with 10 bases matching TRBD2. Germline lookup yields CDR1 MNHEY and CDR2 SVGEGT. Losses at the gene ends were 5 bases for V and 4 bases for J; bases not matched to a gene: 11. The CDR3 has 16 residues. CDR3 loop: CASSRPTTSGTYEQYF. In DNA form, the CDR3 reads TGTGCCAGCAGTCGACCGACCACTAGCGGGACGTACGAGCAGTACTTC.

This clonotype was recorded a few times. V is TRBV29-1 and J is TRBJ2-3; the match to TRBD1 covers 10 bases. The trim removed 6 bases at V and 2 bases at J, leaving 8 bases unmatched. The CDR3 sequence is 15 residues long. Germline-derived CDR1 and CDR2 are SQVTM and ANQGSEA. The CDR3 DNA reads TGCAGCGTGGGGGGACAGGGGCCCCACACAGATACGCAGTATTTT. Protein: CSVGGQGPHTDTQYF.

Only a few counts were recorded for this clonotype. The chain carries TRBV25-1 and TRBJ2-4; TRBD1 is a possible D gene (5 bases). The V and J ends lost 3 bases and 7 bases respectively, with 10 bases between them. The CDR3 is 13 residues long. Germline V lookup: CDR1 MGHDK, CDR2 SYGVNS. CDR3 bases: TGTGCCAGCAGTGATGGACAAGATAACATTCAGTACTTC. Protein product: CASSDGQDNIQYF.

At least ten counts were recorded for this clonotype. The chain carries TRBV6-1 and TRBJ1-2; TRBD1 matches 7 bases. The CDR3 totals 13 residues. Trimming removed 6 bases from V and 3 bases from J; junction bases left unmatched: 4. CDR1 and CDR2 from the germline V gene are MNHNS and SASEGT. The CDR3 nucleotides are TGTGCCAGCAGAAGGGGGCGAGACTATGGCTACACCTTC. Translated: CASRRGRDYGYTF.

V gene TRBV6-2 or TRBV6-3 combines with J gene TRBJ1-1; D possibly corresponds to TRBD1 (6 bases). Germline loops: CDR1 MNHEY, CDR2 SVGEGT. CDR3 length: 15 amino acids. V lost 2 bases, J lost 6 bases, and 16 bases lay in between. The CDR3 DNA follows: TGTGCCAGCAGTTACCCATCTCCAGGGGCGCCTGAAGCTTTCTTT. It is translated as CASSYPSPGAPEAFF.

This chain connects TRBV3-1 to TRBJ1-5; 8 bases line up with TRBD1. J was trimmed by 4 bases and V by 1 base; bases with no gene match: 12. The germline CDR1 and CDR2 sequences are LGHDT and YNNKEL (reference sequence). The CDR3 spans 18 residues. In DNA, the CDR3 is TGTGCCAGCAGCCAAGGACCGAGGACAGGGAATGGGAATCAGCCCCAGCATTTT. Amino acids: CASSQGPRTGNGNQPQHF.

This clonotype has ten or more counts. This chain connects TRBV2 to TRBJ1-4, with D possibly matching TRBD1 (5 bases). Germline lookup yields CDR1 SNHLY and CDR2 FYNNEI. This CDR3 is built from 13 residues. The V gene lost 7 bases and the J gene lost 7 bases, with 13 bases spanning the gap. CDR3 amino acids: CASKRGLAEKLFF. The CDR3 region has the DNA TGTGCCAGCAAGCGGGGCTTAGCTGAAAAACTGTTTTTT.

The V and J genes are TRBV3-1 and TRBJ2-2; the match to TRBD1 covers 9 bases. This CDR3 region has 15 residues. The V segment lost 2 bases and the J segment 5 bases; nucleotides outside the gene matches: 3. Germline CDR1 and CDR2: LGHDT and YNNKEL (reference sequence). The CDR3 here is CASSQTGGATGELFF. In DNA, the CDR3 is TGTGCCAGCAGCCAAACAGGGGGCGCGACCGGGGAGCTGTTTTTT.

V gene TRBV12-3 or TRBV12-4 combines with J gene TRBJ2-3; D not resolved. Trimming removed 3 bases at V and 0 bases at J, with 7 bases between. This CDR3 region has 14 residues. CDR3 nucleotides: TGTGCCAGCAGTTTCGGGTATAGCACAGATACGCAGTATTTT. Its protein product is CASSFGYSTDTQYF.

In this sample, this clonotype turned up a few times. The gene calls are TRBV12-3 or TRBV12-4 and TRBJ1-5, with D possibly being TRBD1 (6 bases). The CDR3 runs to 15 residues. The V gene lost 2 bases and the J gene lost 4 bases, with 12 bases spanning the gap. CDR3 in amino acids: CASSLQGRGNQPQHF. CDR3 nucleotides: TGTGCCAGCAGTTTACAGGGGAGAGGAAATCAGCCCCAGCATTTT.

This clonotype appeared many times. This rearrangement joins TRBV7-9 to TRBJ2-3; D may correspond to TRBD1 or TRBD2 (5 bases each). CDR3 length: 14 residues. Germline V gene lookup returns CDR1 SEHNR and CDR2 FQNEAQ (reference sequence). V was pared by 1 base and J by 4 bases, with 9 bases between. This chain's CDR3 is CASSLGGAADTQYF. The CDR3 region has the DNA TGTGCCAGCAGCTTAGGAGGGGCGGCAGATACGCAGTATTTT.

This clonotype has just a few counts. J is TRBJ2-7 and V is TRBV20-1; D not resolved. The CDR3 runs to 15 residues. From germline, CDR1 is DFQATT and CDR2 SNEGSKA (reference sequence). Trimming stripped 0 bases from V and 6 bases from J, with 18 bases between. CDR3 nucleotides: TGCAGTGCTAGAGATCGTATCTACTCCCTGGGCGAGCAGTACTTC. It codes for CSARDRIYSLGEQYF.

This clonotype was counted between two and nine times. The chain uses TRBV7-9 and TRBJ2-3; D might be TRBD2 (6 bases). V was trimmed by 7 bases and J by 3 bases, leaving 23 bases between them. The CDR3 is 17 residues long. CDR1 and CDR2 from the germline V gene are SEHNR and FQNEAQ (reference sequence). The DNA of the CDR3 is TGTGCCAGCATGCCCAGCCTGGGGACTCTTTCAACAGATACGCAGTATTTT. It translates to CASMPSLGTLSTDTQYF.